This T cell receptor (beta chain) was found in a study of T cells in Graves' hyperthyroidism and ophthalmopathy. Turning to the study itself: Blood was drawn when the patient was first diagnosed and still untreated. Study-level points and caveats: Most clonotypes expanded in thyroid above 0.001 were likewise present in blood.

RNA transcripts yielded amplified TCR beta CDR3 regions. HTBI primers drove first-round RT-PCR of the TCR CDR3. Each CDR3 protein gets one entry after TCRdb re-called the multiplex PCR reads with MiXCR. The sample comprises around 190,000 distinct CDR3 sequences, around 17% of which are singletons, and about 50% rests with the top ten. Many counts were recorded for this clonotype. Its antigen is not identified. V lost 5 bases, J lost 2 bases, and 16 bases lay in between. Germline CDR1 MNHNS, CDR2 SASEGT. CDR3 length: 16 amino acids. Uncontrolled infection, other autoimmune disease, pregnancy or lactation excluded patients. The authors took PBMCs from 10 ml fresh peripheral blood.

The sequenced sample was blood. The receptor comes from a woman aged 50 to 65 with Graves' hyperthyroidism. The rearrangement links TRBV6-1 to TRBJ2-1; possibly TRBD2 for D (7 bases). CDR3 protein: CASSRPGGATYNEQFF. The CDR3 coding sequence is TGTGCCAGCAGTCGCCCTGGGGGGGCAACCTACAATGAGCAGTTCTTC.